This T cell receptor beta chain was sequenced during a study of blood T cell repertoires in COVID-19. Authors' analysis steps: Quantification of nucleated cells was approximated via reference gene primer amplification. Clones were sequenced by immunoSEQ multiplex PCR, and TCRdb holds only the in-frame ones, with some missing. V, J and clone size derive from that table, while D and trimming were established from the DNA sequence. The sample has under 350,000 clones; just under 90% are singletons. Recovered status applied to Cohort 3 donors who had two consecutive negative PCRs. It also applied to those with clearance or with symptom resolution. The germline CDR1 and CDR2 sequences are LGHDT and YNNKEL (reference sequence). The CDR3 consists of 14 residues. With 4 bases removed from V and 0 bases from J, the gap between germline ends came to 6 bases.

The chain employs TRBV3-1 (or the pseudogene TRBV3-2) and TRBJ1-4; the D is unclear. Sequencing was done on a sample of PBMCs or T cells enriched from blood (not recorded which). The origin of this receptor is a woman aged 55-75 years who had recovered from COVID-19. This CDR3 reads CASSPIATNEKLFF. The CDR3 nucleotides read TGTGCCAGCAGCCCAATTGCAACTAATGAAAAACTGTTTTTT.